This TCR beta chain was retrieved from a study of cytomegalovirus exposure and HLA in healthy donors (dated by TCRdb to 2017 to 2019). In the study overall: An earlier analysis of 550 to 700 of the donors reported about 250 Gb of sequence data and 117 million unique TCR beta sequences from about 200 million T cells. An early release that covered several hundred HLA-typed donors contained around 330 gigabases of sequencing data and some 87 million unique TCR sequences. Among the roughly 400 genotyped donors, more than 70% belonged to the genetic ancestry cluster associated with self-reported Caucasian donors. The study aimed to test whether cataloging public T cell receptors could reveal signatures of past pathogen exposure. The study used immunosequencing to profile the T cell repertoires of 666 subjects and linked those repertoires to cytomegalovirus serostatus. Besides the first cohort of more than 650 subjects, a separate validation cohort made up of some 110 different subjects was used. High-throughput TCR immunosequencing, statistical association of individual TCRs with disease status, and machine learning were combined to predict cytomegalovirus infection status. A later analysis re-examined previously published TCR beta repertoires from just over 650 donors and added high-resolution HLA genotyping to investigate patterns of TCR occurrence. The later analysis used no new phenotypic data to find candidate immune exposures, relying instead on TCR beta sequences and their occurrence across donors. To decide whether each TCR beta V gene segment behaved as functional or pseudogenic, an earlier analysis of fewer than 750 of the donors relied on high-throughput TCR beta sequencing. Donor age, sex, ethnicity and CMV serostatus were collected together with the repertoire data. In a later genetic analysis, genome-wide SNP genotypes for about 55% of the roughly 700 donors were used, and that subset was treated as a discovery cohort. Every discovery cohort repertoire had been produced on one sequencing platform. HLA typing included class I and class II loci at four-digit resolution. Typing coverage differed by locus: A, B, C, DRB1 and DQB1 were typed in about 629-630 donors, DQA1 in roughly 500, DPA1 in around 610, and DPB1 in 450 to 490. Four to six DR-DQ haplotypes were handled as single units for association and clustering, since linkage in the cohort was strong. Among a few hundred genotyped donors of the cohort, an average of roughly 240,000 unique TCR beta nucleotide sequences were sequenced per donor, roughly 20% of them non-productive.

The cohort comprised 550 to 700 healthy bone marrow donors. Cohort members were all nominally healthy when sampled, although unrecorded immune exposures were likely present. The donor tested CMV seronegative, placing the donor among the approximately 400 seronegative members of the cohort. Each donor provided a peripheral blood sample, and peripheral blood mononuclear cells were used for TCR beta sequencing. The Qiagen DNeasy Blood Extraction Kit was used to extract genomic DNA from the blood cell samples. The CDR3 sequence holds 14 residues, the cysteine and phenylalanine included. Left in the record is the CDR3 DNA by itself, 42 bases read in frame from the first base. Deletion took 8 bases off V and 4 bases off J, with a span of 15 bases between the germline ends. As encoded in the germline V gene, CDR1 is SGHVS while CDR2 is FNYEAQ. The study at large found these results: A few of the identified cytomegalovirus-associated TCR beta chains were confirmed in vitro to be specific for cytomegalovirus antigens. It was suggested by the authors that the approach could potentially be generalized to other disease states and immunological phenotypes. This cohort had only TCR beta chains sequenced, and the lack of alpha or paired-chain data limited which features could be detected. Correlated functional status among segregating V segments might reflect linkage disequilibrium, but an unknown experimental factor could not be ruled out. A group of highly shared sequence variants was considered likely to be a technical artifact of the sequencing pipeline. A further reported finding was that TCR beta sequences accurately predicted the HLA-A and HLA-B alleles for most subjects in the first cohort. In a later analysis, several top co-occurrence clusters were reported to appear linked to parvovirus B19, influenza, CMV and Epstein-Barr virus. In a later genetic analysis, fewer N-insertions in productive TCRs were reported among donors in an Asian-associated ancestry cluster than the roughly 700-donor mean. A later analysis found that HLA-associated TCR beta chains were more clonally expanded and had lower generation probabilities than equally common non-associated chains. The presence/absence analyses assumed that sequencing depth was roughly uniform across donors, and that assumption may not be true. In both the original and validation cohorts, the classifier was reported to diagnose cytomegalovirus status with high specificity and sensitivity. In a later analysis, the rate of TCR association differed among HLA loci, with DRB1 alleles having the most associated TCRs and HLA-C alleles having the fewest. Strong co-occurrence of HLA alleles, especially DR and DQ, made assigning TCR associations to individual alleles difficult. Broadly in line with IMGT annotations, most TCR beta V segments showed up in productive rearrangements about 87% or about 30% of the time in an earlier analysis of several hundred of the donors. Most TCR sequences were seen in very few donors, while some public TCRs were found in many individuals. Some IMGT-functional V segments, including TRBV6-2 and TRBV6-3, could not be told apart with the 87-base-pair reads, so those segments were excluded. The only immune exposure information available for the cohort was CMV serostatus. HLA typing was unavailable for some donors at each locus, so association tests used only the typed subset. Around 16 rarely observed V segments, including chromosome 9 orphons, were excluded from the earlier analysis of just under 600 of the donors because counts were too low. At a false discovery rate of 0.05, a later analysis linked fewer than 20,000 TCR beta sequences to specific HLA alleles. The study listed 150 to 200 TCR beta chains as associated with cytomegalovirus. According to a later analysis, most CMV-associated TCR beta chains appeared to be HLA-restricted, and the HLA associations seemed to be driven largely by CMV exposure. In a later genetic analysis, a missense DCLRE1C variant was associated with V-gene and J-gene trimming of TCR beta chains, and the association was replicated in an independent cohort.

The method behind the library was the immunoSEQ multiplex PCR assay. The multiplex PCR relied on a mix of 60 forward primers for TCR Vbeta segments and 13 reverse primers for TCR Jbeta segments. The CDR3 region of rearranged TCR beta genes was amplified from genomic DNA with a multiplex PCR assay. The Illumina HiSeq System was used to sequence the amplified TCR beta libraries as 87-base-pair reads. The study's processing was this. A later analysis tallied roughly 80 million unique TCR beta chains across the 640 or so repertoires, and about 10 million of those chains were shared by two or more donors. To remove PCR and sequencing errors, raw reads were error-corrected and collapsed into unique sequences using a nearest-neighbor algorithm that merged closely related sequences. Alignment of CDR3 sequences to IMGT reference sequences was used to assign V, D and J gene segments. For a sequence to be retained, a match of at least six nucleotides was required to both a V gene segment and a J gene segment. A rearrangement was called productive if the CDR3 had no stop codons and remained in frame with V and J, and every other rearrangement was called non-productive. CDR3 was defined by IMGT convention, running from the second conserved V-encoded cysteine to the conserved J-encoded phenylalanine. In an earlier analysis of more than 550 of the donors, sequences lacking an unambiguous match to a single V gene segment were excluded. In an earlier analysis of several hundred of the donors, V segments were called functional above 56.7% productive rearrangements and were called segregating when the between-donor standard deviation exceeded 5%. A statistical classification framework was developed to diagnose cytomegalovirus status using the catalog of TCR beta chain sequences. V and J gene assignment, in a later analysis, came from comparing TCR nucleotide sequences with IMGT/GENE-DB human TR gene sequences. The TCRdist pipeline was used in a later analysis to assign CDR3 sequences and most-parsimonious VDJ recombination scenarios. A later analysis defined each TCR beta chain by its CDR3 amino acid sequence plus V-gene family, and excluded reads lacking a unique V-gene family. To address suspected cross-contamination and a sequencing artifact, a later analysis removed some 620 highly shared, low-generation-probability nucleotide sequences. In a later analysis, a clonal expansion index for each public chain was calculated from normalized within-repertoire ranks of inferred template counts. A later analysis computed generation probabilities with a VDJ recombination model fitted to out-of-frame rearrangements, and checked the results against IGoR. In a later analysis, TCR-TCR, TCR-HLA and TCR-CMV co-occurrence was scored with hypergeometric tests, and a repertoire-size bias correction was applied to TCR pairs. In a later analysis, false discovery rates were estimated by permuting HLA or CMV assignments 20 times. A later analysis grouped co-occurring TCRs with DBSCAN, adding TCRdist sequence similarity when clustering within HLA-allele-positive subsets. Co-occurrence clustering excluded repertoires with fewer than 30,000 or more than 120,000 public chains, plus five with anomalous nucleotide sharing. Imported from immuneACCESS, the table was reduced by TCRdb to in-frame sequences with V and J called. These copies leave out some clones; in studies compared against another copy, an unresolved V gene accounts for under half, and the cause of the remainder is not known. Clonal size and the V and J genes are those of that table, whereas D and trimming came from the DNA. This sample comprises 150,000 to 200,000 clones, roughly 72% of them detected only once. The ten biggest clones cover approximately 1% of the sample.

A note on this clone: Its binding antigen is unknown. No much larger clonotype is one base removed from it; base qualities were not supplied.

The clonotype was recovered from a woman in her 40s in good health and CMV-seronegative. The V and J segments used are TRBV7-6 and TRBJ2-1; a weak D assignment points to TRBD2 (7 bases agree). The sequencing input was PBMCs. The DNA sequence is given as TGTGCCAGCCTCAGGGGCGGGGGATACAATGAGCAGTTCTTC. This gives the protein CASLRGGGYNEQFF.